These 22 T cell receptor beta chains originate from one sample sequenced in a study of blood T cell repertoires in COVID-19. Method: immunoSEQ multiplex PCR; TCRdb's copy keeps in-frame clones and lacks some. In the table there are about 200,000 clones, around three quarters of which are singletons. The sample was PBMCs or T cells enriched from blood (not recorded which). Receptors originate from a woman between 45 and 60 years old with acute COVID-19.

The CDR3: CASSPRQGAGTEAFF. The CDR3 region has the DNA TGTGCCAGCTCACCACGGCAGGGGGCTGGCACTGAAGCTTTCTTT. This rearrangement joins TRBV18 to TRBJ1-1, with TRBD1 identical over 8 bases. V dropped 1 base and J dropped 4; count of bases not matched to a gene: 5. The length of the CDR3 is 15 residues. CDR1 and CDR2 from the germline V gene are KGHSH and LQKENI.

This clone qualifies as medium-sized. V is TRBV25-1 and J is TRBJ1-1, with D perhaps matching TRBD1 (5 bases). V lost 3 bases to trimming and J lost 7 bases, with 18 bases between them. The CDR3 has 15 amino acids. Per germline, CDR1 MGHDK and CDR2 SYGVNS. CDR3 in amino acids: CASSDLRLGQDEAFF. DNA of the CDR3: TGTGCCAGCAGTGACCTACGTTTAGGACAAGATGAAGCTTTCTTT.

The rearrangement joins TRBV28 to TRBJ1-2, with 8 positions matching TRBD1. Germline V gene lookup returns CDR1 MDHEN and CDR2 SYDVKM. Germline trimming cut 6 bases from V and 4 bases from J; bases unmatched to any gene: 10. The CDR3 extends over 15 amino acids. CDR3 DNA sequence: TGTGCCAGCAGCTCACCGGGACAGGACCCCTATGGCTACACCTTC. As protein: CASSSPGQDPYGYTF.

The gene calls are TRBV28 and TRBJ1-2, with D maybe TRBD1 (6 bases). V lost 11 bases and J 7 bases, leaving 20 bases between the germline ends. The CDR3 covers 13 residues. CDR1 and CDR2 from the germline V gene are MDHEN and SYDVKM. CDR3 sequence reads: CAVSRGAWSGYTF. The DNA of the CDR3 is TGTGCCGTTAGCCGGGGGGCTTGGAGTGGCTACACCTTC.

This chain joins TRBV10-1 and TRBJ2-2; D uncertain. Trimming took off 3 bases at V and 6 bases at J, with 8 bases between the two ends. The CDR3 has 13 amino acids. Per germline, CDR1 WNHNN and CDR2 SYGVQD (reference sequence). The CDR3 nucleotides are TGCGCCAGCAGTGACAGTCCACCCGGGGAGCTGTTTTTT. Protein product: CASSDSPPGELFF.

The chain combines TRBV7-3 with TRBJ2-5, with TRBD1 as a possible D gene (6 bases). From germline, CDR1 is SGHTA and CDR2 FQGTGA. Trimming pared 5 bases from V and 4 bases from J, leaving 17 bases between. The CDR3 extends over 15 amino acids. Here the CDR3 DNA reads TGTGCCAGCAGCCCGAGCATAGGGGGTGCAGAGACCCAGTACTTC. This translates into CASSPSIGGAETQYF.

The chain joins TRBV6-2 or TRBV6-3 to TRBJ2-7, with 10 bases that match TRBD1. Germline V gives CDR1 MNHEY, CDR2 SVGEGT. CDR3 length: 15 residues. The CDR3 DNA follows: TGTGCCGGCAGTAGGACAGGGGGAGGAGTCTACGAGCAGTACGTC. Its translation: CAGSRTGGGVYEQYV.

V usage is TRBV4-1 and J usage is TRBJ1-2; D is unresolved. Trimming stripped 3 bases from V and 8 bases from J, with 16 bases between. This CDR3 has 14 residues. Germline CDR1 and CDR2: MGHRA and YSYEKL. The CDR3 spells CASSQGYGGGGYTF. Written as DNA, the CDR3 is TGCGCCAGCAGCCAGGGCTATGGAGGCGGGGGCTACACCTTC.

This clone was detected once. The rearrangement links TRBV5-1 to TRBJ2-5; tentative D call: TRBD1 (5 bases). Trimming took off 4 bases at V and 0 bases at J, with 10 bases between the two ends. CDR1 and CDR2 from the germline V gene are SGHRS and YFSETQ. This CDR3 region has 14 residues. The CDR3 coding sequence is TGCGCCAGCAGCCGTACAGGAGACCAAGAGACCCAGTACTTC. Protein product: CASSRTGDQETQYF.

This chain links TRBV4-1 with TRBJ1-3; D not certain. Germline loops: CDR1 MGHRA, CDR2 YSYEKL. V dropped 0 bases and J dropped 4 bases, with 13 bases sitting between them. There are 16 residues in the CDR3. The CDR3 DNA reads as TGCGCCAGCAGCCAAGAAGGGAGGCAGTACGGAAACACCATATATTTT. This sequence encodes CASSQEGRQYGNTIYF.

CDR3 coding DNA: TGTGCCAGCAGCCAAGACAGAAGTGGCTACACCTTC. Its translation: CASSQDRSGYTF. V gene TRBV14 combines with J gene TRBJ1-2; no reliable D call. The germline CDR1 and CDR2 sequences are SGHDN and FVKESK. The CDR3 spans 12 residues. The V gene lost 0 bases and the J gene lost 7 bases, with 6 bases spanning the gap.

The V and J genes are TRBV6-2 or TRBV6-3 and TRBJ2-3; no definite D call. The CDR3 consists of 14 residues. Germline V gene lookup returns CDR1 MNHEY and CDR2 SVGEGT. With 5 bases removed from V and 5 bases from J, the gap between germline ends came to 14 bases. The CDR3 sequence is CASSANRLGDTQYF. The CDR3 nucleotides read TGTGCCAGCAGTGCCAACCGACTTGGAGATACGCAGTATTTT.

The sample holds a few counts of this clone. In the same sample, other DNA sequences code for this CDR3. The rearrangement joins TRBV3-1 (or the pseudogene TRBV3-2) to TRBJ1-4, with 7 bases aligning to TRBD1. V was clipped by 7 bases and J by 5 bases; unmatched bases: 4. Germline V gene data show CDR1 as LGHDT and CDR2 as YNNKEL (reference sequence). There are 13 residues in the CDR3. The CDR3 spells CASTGRGNEKLFF. The CDR3 bases are TGTGCCAGCACGGGCAGGGGGAATGAAAAACTGTTTTTT.

This chain links TRBV7-9 with TRBJ2-5; a possible D gene is TRBD2 (6 bases). This CDR3 is built from 15 residues. V gave up 7 bases and J gave up 5 bases, with 20 bases separating them. Per germline, CDR1 SEHNR and CDR2 FQNEAQ (reference sequence). The CDR3: CASTAEGIEGETQYF. The CDR3 DNA reads as TGTGCCAGCACCGCGGAGGGGATCGAAGGGGAGACCCAGTACTTC.

V is TRBV9 and J is TRBJ1-3, with D uncertain. V dropped 3 bases and J dropped 7 bases, with 11 bases sitting between them. CDR3 length: 13 amino acids. Per germline, CDR1 SGDLS and CDR2 YYNGEE. The CDR3 reads CASSDRRANTIYF. In nucleotides, the CDR3 is TGTGCCAGCAGCGATCGAAGAGCGAACACCATATATTTT.

The chain combines TRBV4-1 with TRBJ1-1, with 8 nucleotides matching TRBD1. Germline V lookup: CDR1 MGHRA, CDR2 YSYEKL. Germline trimming cut 7 bases from V and 6 bases from J; bases unmatched to any gene: 10. The CDR3 is 14 amino acids. CDR3 amino acids: CASTQGAGPSEAFF. For the CDR3, the DNA is TGCGCCAGCACCCAGGGGGCCGGGCCCTCTGAAGCTTTCTTT.

This clone came up many times. This chain connects TRBV7-3 to TRBJ2-3; TRBD2 might be the D (5 bases). The CDR3 spans 13 residues. Per the germline V gene, CDR1 is SGHTA and CDR2 is FQGTGA. Between the trimmed V and J ends, which lost 5 bases and 14 bases, there was a span of 20 bases. CDR3 coding DNA: TGTGCCAGCAGCGGCGGGCCTCCTCATCCATCGTATTTT. Its translation: CASSGGPPHPSYF.

The rearrangement links TRBV5-1 to TRBJ1-4; 8 nucleotides align to TRBD1. The CDR3 is 17 residues long. Germline loops: CDR1 SGHRS, CDR2 YFSETQ. V dropped 7 bases and J dropped 8; count of bases not matched to a gene: 19. The CDR3: CASGLISSGTGNEKLFF. The CDR3 nucleotides are TGCGCCAGCGGACTCATATCTTCCGGGACAGGAAACGAAAAACTGTTTTTT.

V gene TRBV5-1 combines with J gene TRBJ2-2; 7 positions agree with TRBD1. Germline V lookup: CDR1 SGHRS, CDR2 YFSETQ. With 7 bases clipped from V and 4 bases from J, the junction kept 16 bases outside the gene matches. There are 17 residues in the CDR3. The CDR3 coding sequence is TGCGCCAGCTCGCCCCCTTTAGTAGGGGGCGGCACCGGGGAGCTGTTTTTT. It encodes CASSPPLVGGGTGELFF.

The chain has TRBV6-2 or TRBV6-3 and TRBJ2-5; D unresolved. Germline assignment: CDR1 MNHEY and CDR2 SVGEGT. Trimming took 5 bases from V and 0 from J, leaving 10 bases between them. This CDR3 contains 14 residues. CDR3 in DNA: TGTGCCAGCAGTCAAACCGAGTACCAAGAGACCCAGTACTTC. Encoded protein: CASSQTEYQETQYF.

This clone was picked up one time. The V and J genes are TRBV9 and TRBJ1-4; D might be TRBD1 (5 bases). The V and J ends lost 2 bases and 4 bases respectively, with 15 bases between them. Germline V gene sequence: CDR1 SGDLS, CDR2 YYNGEE. The CDR3 sequence is 16 residues long. The CDR3 spells CASSVGGQGLNEKLFF. The CDR3 region has the DNA TGTGCCAGCAGCGTCGGCGGGCAGGGACTTAATGAAAAACTGTTTTTT.

J is TRBJ2-1 and V is TRBV3-1 (or the pseudogene TRBV3-2); a possible D gene is TRBD2 (6 bases). Germline V gives CDR1 LGHDT, CDR2 YNNKEL (reference sequence). The CDR3 sequence is 14 residues long. The V and J ends lost 4 bases and 15 bases respectively, with 22 bases between them. The CDR3 DNA is TGTGCCAGCAGCCTCGAAACCGTACGGGGGTCGCGGTTCTTC. Its protein is CASSLETVRGSRFF.